Below, one T cell receptor beta chain is given with its context. The antigen is unknown. The data are from a study of CD8+ T cells in alopecia areata. General study results and limits: Having just one nonresponder leaves the connection between baseline CD8+ expansion and response unresolved. Researchers report lesional scalp, most notably alopecia totalis/universalis, outstripped normal scalp in clonality. With tofacitinib ongoing, many expanded lesional clones persisted in both scalp and blood. Scalp clonality and expanded CD8+ clones among the top 100 were significantly decreased by tofacitinib.

Documented treatment: oral pan-JAK inhibitor, 5-10 mg twice daily. Sequencing used cDNA as its template, made by extracting RNA and reverse transcribing it. Clones were read by immunoSEQ multiplex PCR, and TCRdb kept only the in-frame ones, dropping some. The table records some 190,000 clones, 60% of them present only once. This CDR3 is built from 16 residues. Germline-derived CDR1 and CDR2 are SGHDT and YYEEEE. V was pared by 5 bases and J by 4 bases, with 21 bases between. This clonotype was obtained from a human donor with alopecia areata. The sequencing used CD4+ T cells sorted from blood, collected at week 24, from a patient treated with tofacitinib. This chain uses TRBV5-6 with TRBJ1-1; the D gene is possibly TRBD1 (5 bases). The CDR3 spells CASRSTWGHGSTEAFF. The DNA for the CDR3 is TGTGCCAGCAGGTCAACCTGGGGCCATGGGAGCACTGAAGCTTTCTTT. The variable domain in full, completed from reference TRBV5-6 and TRBJ1-1, reads DAGVTQSPTHLIKTRGQQVTLRCSPKSGHDTVSWYQQALGQGPQFIFQYYEEEERQRGNFPDRFSGHQFPNYSSELNVNALLLGDSALYLCASRSTWGHGSTEAFFGQGTRLTVV.